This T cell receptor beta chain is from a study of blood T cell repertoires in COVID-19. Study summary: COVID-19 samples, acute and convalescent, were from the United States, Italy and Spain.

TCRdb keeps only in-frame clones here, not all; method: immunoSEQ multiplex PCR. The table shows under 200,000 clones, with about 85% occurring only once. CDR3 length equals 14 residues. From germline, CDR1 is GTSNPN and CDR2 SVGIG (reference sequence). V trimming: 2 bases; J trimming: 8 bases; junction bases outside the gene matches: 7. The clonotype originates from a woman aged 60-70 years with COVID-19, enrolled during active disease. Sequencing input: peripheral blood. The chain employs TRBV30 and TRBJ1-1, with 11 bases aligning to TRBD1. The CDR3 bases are TGTGCCTGGAGTATTAACCGGGACAGGGGGGAAGCTTTCTTT. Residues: CAWSINRDRGEAFF.